This T cell receptor (beta chain) was captured by sequencing in a study of T cell changes during pregnancy in multiple sclerosis. Sequencing was performed with immunoSEQ multiplex PCR; in TCRdb, only in-frame clones are kept and a portion is missing. The sample includes just under 45,000 clones, around 96% of them seen just once. The ends were cut back, 0 bases at V and 6 bases at J, with 12 bases in the middle. This CDR3 has 14 residues. The germline V gene encodes CDR1 MGHRA and CDR2 YSYEKL. The source of this sequence is a female donor with multiple sclerosis, enrolled in a pregnancy study. The chain joins TRBV4-1 to TRBJ2-7, with unresolved D. The specimen comprised peripheral blood, sampled in the second trimester of pregnancy. The CDR3 region is CASSQDPRSFEQYF. DNA for the CDR3: TGCGCCAGCAGCCAAGACCCTCGTAGCTTCGAGCAGTACTTC.